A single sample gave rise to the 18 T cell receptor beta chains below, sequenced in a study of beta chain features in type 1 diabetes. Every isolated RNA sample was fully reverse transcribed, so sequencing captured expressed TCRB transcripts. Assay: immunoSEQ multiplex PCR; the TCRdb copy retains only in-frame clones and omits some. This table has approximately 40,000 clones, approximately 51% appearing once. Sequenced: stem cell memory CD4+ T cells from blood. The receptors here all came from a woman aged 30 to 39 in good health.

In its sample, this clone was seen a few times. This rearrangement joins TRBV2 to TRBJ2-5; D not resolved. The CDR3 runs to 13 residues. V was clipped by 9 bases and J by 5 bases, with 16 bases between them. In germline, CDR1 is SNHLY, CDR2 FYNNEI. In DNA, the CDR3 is TGTGCCAGTACCTCGCAGGTTGTGGAGACCCAGTACTTC. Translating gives CASTSQVVETQYF. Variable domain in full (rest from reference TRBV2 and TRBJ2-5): EPEVTQTPSHQVTQMGQEVILRCVPISNHLYFYWYRQILGQKVEFLVSFYNNEISEKSEIFDDQFSVERPDGSNFTLKIRSTKLEDSAMYFCASTSQVVETQYFGPGTRLLVL.

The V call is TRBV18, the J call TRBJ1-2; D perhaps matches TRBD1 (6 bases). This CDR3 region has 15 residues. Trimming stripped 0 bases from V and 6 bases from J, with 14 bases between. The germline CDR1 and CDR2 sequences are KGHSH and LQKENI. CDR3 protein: CASSPPTGTRDGYTF. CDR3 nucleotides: TGTGCCAGCTCACCACCAACAGGGACTAGGGATGGCTACACCTTC.

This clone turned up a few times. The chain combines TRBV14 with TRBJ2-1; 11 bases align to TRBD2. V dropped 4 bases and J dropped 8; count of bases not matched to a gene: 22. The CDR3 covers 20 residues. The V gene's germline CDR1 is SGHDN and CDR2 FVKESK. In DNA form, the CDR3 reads TGTGCCAGCAGCCGGGTAGATGTGCTAGCGGGAGGAAGGAGGGGCCATGAGCAGTTCTTC. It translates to CASSRVDVLAGGRRGHEQFF.

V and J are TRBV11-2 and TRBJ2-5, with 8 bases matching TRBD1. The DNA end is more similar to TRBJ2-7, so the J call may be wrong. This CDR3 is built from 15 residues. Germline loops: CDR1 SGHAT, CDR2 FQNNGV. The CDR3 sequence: CASSLMGTGSTEQYF. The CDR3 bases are TGTGCCAGCAGCTTAATGGGGACAGGTTCTACCGAGCAGTACTTC.

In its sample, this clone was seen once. CDR3 protein: CASSQSSGTSGSLLNIQYF. CDR3 coding DNA: TGTGCCAGCAGCCAATCGTCAGGGACTAGCGGGAGTCTATTGAACATTCAGTACTTC. The rearrangement links TRBV7-9 to TRBJ2-4; 14 bases line up with TRBD2. Germline V CDR1 and CDR2: SEHNR, FQNEAQ (reference sequence). V lost 5 bases, J lost 7 bases, and 16 bases stayed unmatched. The CDR3 runs to 19 residues.

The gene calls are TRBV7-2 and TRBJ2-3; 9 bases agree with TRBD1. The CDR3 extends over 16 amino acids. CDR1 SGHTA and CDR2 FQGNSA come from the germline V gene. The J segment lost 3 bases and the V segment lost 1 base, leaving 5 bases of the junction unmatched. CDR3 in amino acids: CASSLGTGVKTDTQYF. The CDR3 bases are TGTGCCAGCAGCTTAGGGACAGGGGTAAAGACAGATACGCAGTATTTT.

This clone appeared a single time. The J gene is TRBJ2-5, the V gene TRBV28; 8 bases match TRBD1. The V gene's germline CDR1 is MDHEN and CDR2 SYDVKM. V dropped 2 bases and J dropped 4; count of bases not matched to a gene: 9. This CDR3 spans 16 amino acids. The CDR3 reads CASSLESRGRAETQYF. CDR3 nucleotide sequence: TGTGCCAGCAGTTTAGAGAGCAGGGGGCGCGCAGAGACCCAGTACTTC.

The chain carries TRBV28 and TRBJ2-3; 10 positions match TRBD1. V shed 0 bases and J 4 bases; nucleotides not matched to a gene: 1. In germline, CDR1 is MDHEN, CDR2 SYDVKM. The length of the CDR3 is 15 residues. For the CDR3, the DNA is TGTGCCAGCAGTTTATGGGGGACAGGGGCAGATACGCAGTATTTT. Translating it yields CASSLWGTGADTQYF.

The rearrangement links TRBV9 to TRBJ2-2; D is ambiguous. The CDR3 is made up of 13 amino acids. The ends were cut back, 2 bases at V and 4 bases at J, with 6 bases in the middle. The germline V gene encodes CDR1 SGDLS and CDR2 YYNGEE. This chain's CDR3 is CASSVSSTGELFF. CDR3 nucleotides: TGTGCCAGCAGCGTCTCGAGCACCGGGGAGCTGTTTTTT. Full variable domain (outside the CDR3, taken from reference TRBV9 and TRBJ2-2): DSGVTQTPKHLITATGQRVTLRCSPRSGDLSVYWYQQSLDQGLQFLIQYYNGEERAKGNILERFSAQQFPDLHSELNLSSLELGDSALYFCASSVSSTGELFFGEGSRLTVL.

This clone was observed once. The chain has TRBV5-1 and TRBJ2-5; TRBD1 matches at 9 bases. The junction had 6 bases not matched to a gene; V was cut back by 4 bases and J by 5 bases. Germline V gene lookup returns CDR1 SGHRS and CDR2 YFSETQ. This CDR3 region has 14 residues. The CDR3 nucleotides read TGCGCCAGCAGCCCGGGGACAGGGAGGGAGACCCAGTACTTC. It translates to CASSPGTGRETQYF.

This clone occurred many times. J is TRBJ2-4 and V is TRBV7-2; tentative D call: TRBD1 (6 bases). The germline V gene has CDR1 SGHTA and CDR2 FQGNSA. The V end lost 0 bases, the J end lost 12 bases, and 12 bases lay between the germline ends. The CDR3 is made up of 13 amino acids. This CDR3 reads CASSLAGDTAQYF. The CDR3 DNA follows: TGTGCCAGCAGCTTAGCGGGGGACACGGCTCAGTACTTC.

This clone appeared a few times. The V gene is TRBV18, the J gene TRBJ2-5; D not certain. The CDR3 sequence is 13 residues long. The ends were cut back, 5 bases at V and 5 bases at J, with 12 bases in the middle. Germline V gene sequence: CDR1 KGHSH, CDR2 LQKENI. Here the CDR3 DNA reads TGTGCCAGCTCATCGCCGGTCCCGGAGACCCAGTACTTC. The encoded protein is CASSSPVPETQYF.

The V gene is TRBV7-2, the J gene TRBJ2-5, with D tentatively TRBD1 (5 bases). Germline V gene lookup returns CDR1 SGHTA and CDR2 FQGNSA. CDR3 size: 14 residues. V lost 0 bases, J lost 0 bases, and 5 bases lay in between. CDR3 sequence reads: CASSLAGHQETQYF. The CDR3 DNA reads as TGTGCCAGCAGCTTAGCGGGGCACCAAGAGACCCAGTACTTC. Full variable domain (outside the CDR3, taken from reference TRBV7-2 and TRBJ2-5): GAGVSQSPSNKVTEKGKDVELRCDPISGHTALYWYRQSLGQGLEFLIYFQGNSAPDKSGLPSDRFSAERTGGSVSTLTIQRTQQEDSAVYLCASSLAGHQETQYFGPGTRLLVL.

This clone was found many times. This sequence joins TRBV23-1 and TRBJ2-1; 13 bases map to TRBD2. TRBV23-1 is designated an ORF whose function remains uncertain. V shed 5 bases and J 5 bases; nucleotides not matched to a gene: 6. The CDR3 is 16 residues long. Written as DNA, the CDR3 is TGCGCCAGCAGTTGCTCCGGGACTAGCGGGGACAATGAGCAGTTCTTC. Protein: CASSCSGTSGDNEQFF.

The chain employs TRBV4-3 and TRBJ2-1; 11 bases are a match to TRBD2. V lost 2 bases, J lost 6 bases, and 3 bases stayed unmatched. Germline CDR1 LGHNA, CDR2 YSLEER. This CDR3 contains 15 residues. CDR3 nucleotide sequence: TGCGCCAGCAGCCAAAGTCTAGCGGGAGGCAATGAGCAGTTCTTC. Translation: CASSQSLAGGNEQFF.

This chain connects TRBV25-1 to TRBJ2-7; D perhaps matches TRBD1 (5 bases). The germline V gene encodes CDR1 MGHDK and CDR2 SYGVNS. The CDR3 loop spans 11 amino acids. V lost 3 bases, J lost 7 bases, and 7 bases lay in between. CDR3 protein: CASSDRVEQYF. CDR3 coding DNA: TGTGCCAGCAGTGACAGGGTGGAGCAGTACTTC.

The CDR3 bases are TGCGCCAGCAGCCAAAATGGTCAACGGACAGGGTTTAATCAGCCCCAGCATTTT. Protein: CASSQNGQRTGFNQPQHF. This chain links TRBV4-1 with TRBJ1-5; the match to TRBD1 covers 8 bases. V gave up 2 bases and J gave up 4 bases; unmatched junction bases: 13. CDR1 is MGHRA and CDR2 is YSYEKL in the germline V gene. The CDR3 spans 18 residues.

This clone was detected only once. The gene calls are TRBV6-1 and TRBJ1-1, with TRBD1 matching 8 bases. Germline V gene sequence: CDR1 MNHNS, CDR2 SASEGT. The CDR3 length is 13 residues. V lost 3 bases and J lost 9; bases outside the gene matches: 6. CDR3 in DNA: TGTGCCAGCAGTGACCAGGGACAGGAGAAAGCTTTCTTT. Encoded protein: CASSDQGQEKAFF.